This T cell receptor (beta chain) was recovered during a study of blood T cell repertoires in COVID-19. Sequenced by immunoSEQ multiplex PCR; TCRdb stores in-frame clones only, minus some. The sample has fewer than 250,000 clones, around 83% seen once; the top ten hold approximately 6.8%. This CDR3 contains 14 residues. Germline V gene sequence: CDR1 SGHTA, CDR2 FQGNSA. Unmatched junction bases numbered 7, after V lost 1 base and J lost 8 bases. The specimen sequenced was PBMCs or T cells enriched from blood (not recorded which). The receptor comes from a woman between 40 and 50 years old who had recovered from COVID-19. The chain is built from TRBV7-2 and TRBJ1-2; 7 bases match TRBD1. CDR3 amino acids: CASSLVEGAGGYTF. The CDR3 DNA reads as TGTGCCAGCAGCTTAGTTGAGGGGGCAGGGGGCTACACCTTC.